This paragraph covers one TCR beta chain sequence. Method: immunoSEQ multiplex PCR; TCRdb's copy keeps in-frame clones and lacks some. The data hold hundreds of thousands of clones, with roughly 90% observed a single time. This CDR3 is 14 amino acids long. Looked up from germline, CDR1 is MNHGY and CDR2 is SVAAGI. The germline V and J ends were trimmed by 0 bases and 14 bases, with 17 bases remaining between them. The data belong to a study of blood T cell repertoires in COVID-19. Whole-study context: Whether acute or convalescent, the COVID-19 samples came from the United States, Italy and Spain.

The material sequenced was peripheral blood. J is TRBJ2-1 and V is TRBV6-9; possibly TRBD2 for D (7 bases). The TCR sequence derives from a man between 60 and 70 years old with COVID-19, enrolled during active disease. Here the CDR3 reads CASSYSPRGGEEFF. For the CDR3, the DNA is TGTGCCAGCAGTTATTCTCCGAGAGGGGGGGAGGAGTTCTTC.